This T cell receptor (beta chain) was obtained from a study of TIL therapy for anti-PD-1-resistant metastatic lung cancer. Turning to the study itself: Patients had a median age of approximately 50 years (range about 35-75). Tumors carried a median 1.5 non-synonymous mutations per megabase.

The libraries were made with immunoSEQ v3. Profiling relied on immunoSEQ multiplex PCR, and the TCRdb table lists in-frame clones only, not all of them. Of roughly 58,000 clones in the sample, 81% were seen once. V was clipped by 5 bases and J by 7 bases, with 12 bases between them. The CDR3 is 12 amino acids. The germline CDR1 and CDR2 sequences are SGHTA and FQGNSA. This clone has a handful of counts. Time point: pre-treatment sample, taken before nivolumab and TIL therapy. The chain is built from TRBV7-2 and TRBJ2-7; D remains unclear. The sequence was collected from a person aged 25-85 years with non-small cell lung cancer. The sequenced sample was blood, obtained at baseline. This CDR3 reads CASSNGPREQYF. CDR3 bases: TGTGCCAGCAGCAATGGACCGAGAGAGCAGTACTTC.